This T cell receptor beta chain was identified during a study of CD8 T cells in ankylosing spondylitis. TCRdb redid the calling of the 5' RACE reads with MiXCR, one entry per CDR3 protein. The table lists approximately 200,000 distinct CDR3 sequences, roughly 13% of them singletons. The length of the CDR3 is 16 residues. Germline values: CDR1 SGHRS, CDR2 YFSETQ. The germline V and J ends were trimmed by 4 bases and 6 bases, with 19 bases remaining between them. The sequence came from a female donor with ankylosing spondylitis or in good health (not recorded which). Sequences were obtained from blood, either unsorted or a sorted T cell fraction (not recorded which). The V and J genes are TRBV5-1 and TRBJ2-2; D might be TRBD1 (6 bases). CDR3 bases: TGCGCCAGCAGCGGTCAGGGGACGCATTTGGCCGGGGAGCTGTTTTTT. Translation: CASSGQGTHLAGELFF.